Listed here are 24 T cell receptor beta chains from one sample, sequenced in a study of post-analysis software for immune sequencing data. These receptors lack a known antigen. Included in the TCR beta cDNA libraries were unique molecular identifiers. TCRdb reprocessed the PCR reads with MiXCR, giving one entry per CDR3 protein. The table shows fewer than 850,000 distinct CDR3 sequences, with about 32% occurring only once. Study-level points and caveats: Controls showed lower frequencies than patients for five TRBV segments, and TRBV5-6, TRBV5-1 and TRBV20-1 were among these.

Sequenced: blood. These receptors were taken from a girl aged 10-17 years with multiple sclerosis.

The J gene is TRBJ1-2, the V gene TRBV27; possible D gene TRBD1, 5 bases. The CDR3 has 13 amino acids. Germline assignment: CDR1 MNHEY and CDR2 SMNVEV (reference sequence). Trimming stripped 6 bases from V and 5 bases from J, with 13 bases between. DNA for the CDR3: TGTGCCAGCAGCCGACAGCTGTCATATGGCTACACCTTC. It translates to CASSRQLSYGYTF.

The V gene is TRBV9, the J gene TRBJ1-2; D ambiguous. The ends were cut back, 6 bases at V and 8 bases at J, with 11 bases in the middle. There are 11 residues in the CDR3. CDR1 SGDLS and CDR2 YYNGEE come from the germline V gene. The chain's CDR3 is CASNTYWGYTF. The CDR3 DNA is TGTGCCAGCAACACCTACTGGGGCTACACCTTC.

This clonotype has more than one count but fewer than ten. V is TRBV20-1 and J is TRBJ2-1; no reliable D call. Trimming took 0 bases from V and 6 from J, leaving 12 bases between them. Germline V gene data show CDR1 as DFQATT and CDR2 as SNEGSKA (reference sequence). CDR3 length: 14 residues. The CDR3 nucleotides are TGCAGTGCTAGAGATGCCCGACCGGGCAATGAGCAGTTCTTC. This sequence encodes CSARDARPGNEQFF.

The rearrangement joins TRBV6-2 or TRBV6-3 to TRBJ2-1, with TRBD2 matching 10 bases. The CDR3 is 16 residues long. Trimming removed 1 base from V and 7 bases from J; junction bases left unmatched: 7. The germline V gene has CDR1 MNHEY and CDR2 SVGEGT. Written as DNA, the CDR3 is TGTGCCAGCAGTTACTTACCGGGACTAGCGAGAAATGAGCAGTTCTTC. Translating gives CASSYLPGLARNEQFF.

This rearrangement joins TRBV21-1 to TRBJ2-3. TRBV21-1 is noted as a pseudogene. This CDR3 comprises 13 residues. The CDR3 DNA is TGTGCCAGCAGCGCCTTTAGCACAGATACGCAGTATTTT. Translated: CASSAFSTDTQYF.

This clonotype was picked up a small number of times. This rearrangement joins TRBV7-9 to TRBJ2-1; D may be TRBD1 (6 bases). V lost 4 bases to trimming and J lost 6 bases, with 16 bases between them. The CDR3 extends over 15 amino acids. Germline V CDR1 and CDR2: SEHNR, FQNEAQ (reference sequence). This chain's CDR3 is CASSSGQNRANEQFF. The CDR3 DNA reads TGTGCCAGCAGCTCCGGACAGAATAGGGCCAATGAGCAGTTCTTC.

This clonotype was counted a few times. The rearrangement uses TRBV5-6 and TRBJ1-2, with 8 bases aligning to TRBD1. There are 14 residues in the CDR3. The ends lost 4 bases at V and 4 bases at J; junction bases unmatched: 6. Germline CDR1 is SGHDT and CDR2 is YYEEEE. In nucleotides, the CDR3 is TGTGCCAGCAGCCCGACAGGGGAAAGCTATGGCTACACCTTC. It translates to CASSPTGESYGYTF.

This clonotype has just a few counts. The CDR3 here is CASSSSVVYYNEQFF. DNA for the CDR3: TGTGCCAGCAGTTCGAGCGTTGTGTACTACAATGAGCAGTTCTTC. The V gene is TRBV27, the J gene TRBJ2-1; no reliable D call. Germline V gene lookup returns CDR1 MNHEY and CDR2 SMNVEV (reference sequence). CDR3 length: 15 amino acids. Trimming cost V 4 bases and J 3 bases, with 13 bases left between them.

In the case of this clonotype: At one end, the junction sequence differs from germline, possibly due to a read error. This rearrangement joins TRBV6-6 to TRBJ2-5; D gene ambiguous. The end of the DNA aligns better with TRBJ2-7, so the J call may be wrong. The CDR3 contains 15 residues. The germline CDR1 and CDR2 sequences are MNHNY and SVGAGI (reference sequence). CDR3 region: CASSHSIDGPHEQYF. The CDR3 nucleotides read TGTGCCAGCAGTCACTCAATTGATGGTCCCCACGAGCAGTACTTC.

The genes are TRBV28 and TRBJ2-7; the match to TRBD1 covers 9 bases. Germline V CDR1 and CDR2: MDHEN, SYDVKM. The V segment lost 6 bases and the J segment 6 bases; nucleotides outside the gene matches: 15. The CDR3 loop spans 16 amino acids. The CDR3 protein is CASSRMAGQGRVEQYF. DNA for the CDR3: TGTGCCAGCAGCCGAATGGCGGGACAGGGTAGGGTCGAGCAGTACTTC.

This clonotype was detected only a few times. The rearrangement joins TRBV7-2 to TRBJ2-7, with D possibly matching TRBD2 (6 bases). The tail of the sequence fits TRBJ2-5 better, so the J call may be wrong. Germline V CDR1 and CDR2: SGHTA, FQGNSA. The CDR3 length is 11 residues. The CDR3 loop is CASNFGGTQYF. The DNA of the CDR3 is TGTGCCAGCAACTTCGGGGGGACCCAGTACTTC.

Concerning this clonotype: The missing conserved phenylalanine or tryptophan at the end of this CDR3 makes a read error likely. The CDR3 protein is CASSDSLEQGNYGYTV. The CDR3 DNA is TGTGCCAGCAGCGACTCCTTGGAACAGGGGAACTATGGCTACACCGTC. The chain is built from TRBV7-2 and TRBJ1-2, with 7 bases lining up with TRBD1. CDR3 length: 16 residues. V gave up 5 bases and J gave up 2 bases; unmatched junction bases: 11. CDR1 is SGHTA, CDR2 FQGNSA, per germline.

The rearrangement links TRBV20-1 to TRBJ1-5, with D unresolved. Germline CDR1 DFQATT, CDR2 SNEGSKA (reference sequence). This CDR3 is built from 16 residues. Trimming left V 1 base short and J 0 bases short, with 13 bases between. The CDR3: CSARAPDPASNQPQHF. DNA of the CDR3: TGCAGTGCTAGAGCTCCAGACCCGGCTAGCAATCAGCCCCAGCATTTT.

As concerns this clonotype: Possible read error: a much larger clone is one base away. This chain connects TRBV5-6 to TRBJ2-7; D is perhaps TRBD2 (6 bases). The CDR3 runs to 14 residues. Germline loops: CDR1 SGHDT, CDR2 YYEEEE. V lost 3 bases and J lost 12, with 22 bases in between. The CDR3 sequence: CASSYRGREETRYF. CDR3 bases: TGTGCCAGCAGCTATCGAGGGCGGGAAGAGACCCGGTACTTC.

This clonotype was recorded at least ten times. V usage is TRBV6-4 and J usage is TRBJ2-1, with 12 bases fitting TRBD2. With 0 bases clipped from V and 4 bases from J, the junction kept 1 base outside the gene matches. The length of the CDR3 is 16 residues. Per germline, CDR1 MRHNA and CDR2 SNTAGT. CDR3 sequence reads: CASSDSGLAGYNEQFF. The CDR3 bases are TGTGCCAGCAGTGACTCCGGACTAGCGGGGTACAATGAGCAGTTCTTC.

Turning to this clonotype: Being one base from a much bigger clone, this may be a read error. In DNA form, the CDR3 reads TGCAGCGTCGCAGAGGGGGCGTCTAACTATGGCTACACCTTC. Its translation is CSVAEGASNYGYTF. The chain recombines TRBV29-1 with TRBJ1-2, with TRBD1 matching over 7 bases. Trimming removed 6 bases from V and 0 bases from J; junction bases left unmatched: 7. The CDR3 covers 14 residues. CDR1 is SQVTM, CDR2 ANQGSEA, per germline.

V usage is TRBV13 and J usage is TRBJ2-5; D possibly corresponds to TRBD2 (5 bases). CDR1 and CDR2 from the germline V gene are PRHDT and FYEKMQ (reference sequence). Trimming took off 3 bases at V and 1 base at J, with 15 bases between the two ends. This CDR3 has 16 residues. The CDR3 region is CASSFLARTSQETQYF. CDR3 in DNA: TGTGCCAGCAGCTTTCTCGCCAGGACTTCCCAAGAGACCCAGTACTTC.

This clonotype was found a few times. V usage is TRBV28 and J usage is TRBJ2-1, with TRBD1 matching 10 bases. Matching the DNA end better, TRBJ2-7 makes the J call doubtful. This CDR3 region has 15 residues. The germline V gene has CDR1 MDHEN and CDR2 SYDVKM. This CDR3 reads CASRRPGQGRSEQYF. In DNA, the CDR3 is TGTGCCAGCAGAAGACCGGGACAGGGGAGGAGCGAGCAGTACTTC.

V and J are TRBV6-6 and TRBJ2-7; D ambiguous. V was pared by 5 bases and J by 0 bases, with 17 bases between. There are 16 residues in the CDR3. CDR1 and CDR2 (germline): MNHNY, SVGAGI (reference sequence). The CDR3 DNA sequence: TGTGCCAGCAGTCCCGCACTGGGCGAGATCTCCTACGAGCAGTACTTC. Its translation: CASSPALGEISYEQYF.

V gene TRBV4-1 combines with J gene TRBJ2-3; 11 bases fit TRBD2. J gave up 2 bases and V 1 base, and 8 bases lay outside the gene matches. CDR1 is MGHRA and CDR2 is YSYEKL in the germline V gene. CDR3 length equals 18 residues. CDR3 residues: CASSQGEGLADPTDTQYF. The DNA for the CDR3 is TGCGCCAGCAGCCAAGGCGAGGGACTAGCGGACCCCACAGATACGCAGTATTTT.

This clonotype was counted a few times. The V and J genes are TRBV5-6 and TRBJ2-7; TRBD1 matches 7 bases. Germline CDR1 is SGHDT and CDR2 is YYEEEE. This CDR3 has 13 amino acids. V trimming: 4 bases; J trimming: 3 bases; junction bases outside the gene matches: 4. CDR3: CASSRQGDYEQYF. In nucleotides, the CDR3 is TGTGCCAGCAGCCGTCAGGGGGACTACGAGCAGTACTTC.

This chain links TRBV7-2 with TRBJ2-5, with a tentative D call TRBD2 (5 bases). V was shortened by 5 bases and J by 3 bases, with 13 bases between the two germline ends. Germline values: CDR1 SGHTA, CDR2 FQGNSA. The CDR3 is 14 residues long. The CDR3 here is CASSLRTEEETQYF. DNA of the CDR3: TGTGCCAGCAGCCTCCGGACTGAGGAAGAGACCCAGTACTTC.

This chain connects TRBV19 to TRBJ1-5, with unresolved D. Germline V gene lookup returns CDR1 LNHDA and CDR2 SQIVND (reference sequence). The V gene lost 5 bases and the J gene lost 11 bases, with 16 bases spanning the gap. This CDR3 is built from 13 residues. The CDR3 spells CASSPPQRATQHF. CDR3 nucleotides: TGTGCCAGTAGTCCCCCCCAAAGGGCCACCCAGCATTTT.

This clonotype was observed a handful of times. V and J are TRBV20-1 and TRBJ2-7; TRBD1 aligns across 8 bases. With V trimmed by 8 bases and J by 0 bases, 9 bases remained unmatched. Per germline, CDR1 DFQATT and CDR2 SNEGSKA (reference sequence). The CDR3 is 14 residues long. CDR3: CSPKVTGGSYEQYF. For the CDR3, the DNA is TGCAGTCCAAAGGTTACAGGGGGCTCCTACGAGCAGTACTTC.